This T cell receptor beta chain appears in the sequencing data of a study of early T cells in non-severe SARS-CoV-2 infection. Study-wide context: Sequencing input comprised bulk RNA from unsorted whole blood; chain pairing was not available.

Researchers tagged individual cDNA molecules with unique molecular identifiers. A single record per CDR3 protein comes from TCRdb applying MiXCR to the 5' RACE reads. The data hold fewer than 55,000 distinct CDR3 sequences, with roughly 7% observed a single time. In its sample, this clonotype was seen a few times. Its specificity is unknown. Findings and limits, study-wide: Comparison of clonotypes with VDJdb favored anti-spike CD8 responses while missing private and CD4 specificities.

The sequenced material came from whole blood. The clonotype was recovered from an adult who was a healthcare worker with PCR-confirmed SARS-CoV-2 infection or an uninfected control (not recorded which).

The CDR3 DNA follows: TGTGCCATCAGTGAGTCGGGCGGCAACCAAGAGACCCAGTACTTC. Translation: CAISESGGNQETQYF. The rearrangement joins TRBV10-3 to TRBJ2-5; D call uncertain. CDR1 and CDR2 from the germline V gene are ENHRY and SYGVKD. CDR3 length: 15 residues. The V end was cut by 0 bases, the J end by 0 bases, with 8 bases between.